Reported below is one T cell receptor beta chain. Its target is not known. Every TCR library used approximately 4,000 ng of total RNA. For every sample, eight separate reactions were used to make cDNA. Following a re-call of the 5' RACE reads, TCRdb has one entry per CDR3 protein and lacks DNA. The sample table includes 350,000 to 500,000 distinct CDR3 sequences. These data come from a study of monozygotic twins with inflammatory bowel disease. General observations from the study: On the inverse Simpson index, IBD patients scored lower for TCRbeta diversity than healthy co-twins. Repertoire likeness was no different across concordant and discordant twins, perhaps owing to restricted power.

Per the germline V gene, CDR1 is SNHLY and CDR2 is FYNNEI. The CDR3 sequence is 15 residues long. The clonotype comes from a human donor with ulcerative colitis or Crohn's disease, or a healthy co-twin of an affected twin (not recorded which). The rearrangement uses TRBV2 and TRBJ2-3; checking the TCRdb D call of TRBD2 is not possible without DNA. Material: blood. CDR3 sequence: CATNLGLAATDTQYF.